This T cell receptor (beta chain) was profiled in a study of neurological immune-mediated disorders. TCRdb ran MiXCR on the 5' RACE reads and lists one entry per CDR3 protein. The sample contains tens of thousands of distinct CDR3 sequences, 3% to 4% of which appear only once. The CDR3 is made up of 13 amino acids. V dropped 4 bases and J dropped 7 bases, with 11 bases sitting between them. The V gene's germline CDR1 is LGHDT and CDR2 YNNKEL (reference sequence). At least ten counts were recorded for this clonotype. Source material: PBMCs. The chain has TRBV3-1 and TRBJ1-5, with TRBD1 as a possible D gene (5 bases). The receptor's source is a man aged 35 to 55 with multiple sclerosis. The CDR3 sequence is CASSPSGTQPQHF. CDR3 sequence (DNA): TGTGCCAGCAGCCCTTCCGGGACCCAGCCCCAGCATTTT. The full variable domain, in which reference TRBV3-1 and TRBJ1-5 provide the parts outside the CDR3, is DTAVSQTPKYLVTQMGNDKSIKCEQNLGHDTMYWYKQDSKKFLKIMFSYNNKELIINETVPNRFSPKSPDKAHLNLHINSLELGDSAVYFCASSPSGTQPQHFGDGTRLSIL.